This note documents a single T cell receptor (beta chain) sequence. The repertoire was sequenced with immunoSEQ multiplex PCR; TCRdb's copy has only in-frame clones and lacks some. The sample contains approximately 98,000 clones, approximately 85% of which appear only once. The entry originates in a study of cytomegalovirus exposure and HLA in healthy donors. Trimming pared 6 bases from V and 5 bases from J, leaving 19 bases between. The CDR3 has 15 amino acids. Germline CDR1 is SNHLY and CDR2 is FYNNEI. This chain uses TRBV2 with TRBJ1-1, with D possibly TRBD1 on 5 matching bases. Sequencing was carried out using PBMCs. The clonotype was recovered from a woman aged 18-29 years in good health and CMV-seronegative. The CDR3: CASSPPSGRRTEAFF. The CDR3 DNA follows: TGTGCCAGCAGCCCCCCCTCAGGGAGGAGGACTGAAGCTTTCTTT.